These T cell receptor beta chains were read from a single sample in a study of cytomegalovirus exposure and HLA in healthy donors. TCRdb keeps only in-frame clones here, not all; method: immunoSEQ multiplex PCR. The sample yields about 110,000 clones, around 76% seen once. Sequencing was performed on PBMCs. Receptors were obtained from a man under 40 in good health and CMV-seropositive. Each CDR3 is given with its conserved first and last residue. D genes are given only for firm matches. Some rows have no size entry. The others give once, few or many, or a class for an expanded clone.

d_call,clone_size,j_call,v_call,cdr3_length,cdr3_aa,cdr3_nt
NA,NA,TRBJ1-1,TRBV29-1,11,CSVPVNTEAFF,TGCAGCGTCCCAGTAAACACTGAAGCTTTCTTT
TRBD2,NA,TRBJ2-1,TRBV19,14,CASSTSSGGPEQFF,TGTGCCAGTAGTACGTCTAGCGGGGGGCCGGAGCAGTTCTTC
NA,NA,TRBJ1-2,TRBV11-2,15,CASSPAGRVSYGYTF,TGTGCCAGCAGCCCCGCTGGGAGGGTTTCCTATGGCTACACCTTC
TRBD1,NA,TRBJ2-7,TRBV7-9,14,CASSARDRYNEQYF,TGTGCCAGCAGCGCCCGGGACAGATACAACGAGCAGTACTTC
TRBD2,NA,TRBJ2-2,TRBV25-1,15,CASSEWGLEGGELFF,TGTGCCAGCAGTGAATGGGGACTAGAGGGCGGGGAGCTGTTTTTT
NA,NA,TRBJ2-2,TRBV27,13,CASSYIYTGELFF,TGTGCCAGCAGTTACATTTACACCGGGGAGCTGTTTTTT
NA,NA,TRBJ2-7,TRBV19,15,CASSKYSSDLYEQYF,TGTGCCAGTAGTAAATACAGTAGTGACCTCTACGAGCAGTACTTC
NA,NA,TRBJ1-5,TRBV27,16,CASSFLQGMGDQPQHF,TGTGCCAGCAGTTTTCTCCAGGGGATGGGAGATCAGCCCCAGCATTTT
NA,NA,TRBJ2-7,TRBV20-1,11,CSARGGSEQYF,TGCAGTGCTAGAGGCGGAAGTGAGCAGTACTTC
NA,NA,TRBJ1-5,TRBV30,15,CAWSTRAHSNQPQHF,TGTGCCTGGAGTACTCGAGCCCACAGCAATCAGCCCCAGCATTTT
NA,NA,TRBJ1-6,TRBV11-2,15,CASSYPPGVLTPLHF,TGTGCCAGCAGCTACCCCCCGGGGGTTCTGACACCCCTCCACTTT
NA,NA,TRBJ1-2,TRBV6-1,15,CASSSRFLANYGYTF,TGTGCCAGCAGTTCCCGTTTCCTCGCTAACTATGGCTACACCTTC
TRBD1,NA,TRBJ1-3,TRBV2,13,CASRTGAGNTIYF,TGTGCCAGCAGAACAGGGGCTGGAAACACCATATATTTT
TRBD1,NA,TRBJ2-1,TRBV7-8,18,CASSPRDRGFFVYNEQFF,TGTGCCAGCAGCCCTAGGGACAGGGGTTTTTTCGTCTACAATGAGCAGTTCTTC
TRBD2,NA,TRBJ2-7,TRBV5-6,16,CASSLGLAGVTYEQYF,TGTGCCAGCAGCTTGGGACTAGCGGGGGTTACCTACGAGCAGTACTTC
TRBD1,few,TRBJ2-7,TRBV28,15,CASSSPDRGTYEQYF,TGTGCCAGCAGTTCCCCGGACAGGGGTACTTACGAGCAGTACTTC
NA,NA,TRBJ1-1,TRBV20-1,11,CSARHQGMAFF,TGCAGTGCTAGACATCAGGGGATGGCTTTCTTT
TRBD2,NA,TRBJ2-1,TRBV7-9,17,CASSLVAGGLQYNEQFF,TGTGCCAGCAGCTTAGTGGCGGGGGGCCTCCAGTACAATGAGCAGTTCTTC
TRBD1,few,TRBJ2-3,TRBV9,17,CASSHEGTAERTDTQYF,TGTGCCAGCAGCCACGAGGGGACAGCCGAGCGCACAGATACGCAGTATTTT
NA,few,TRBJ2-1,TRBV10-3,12,CAIRASFDEQFF,TGTGCCATCAGAGCGAGTTTCGATGAGCAGTTCTTC
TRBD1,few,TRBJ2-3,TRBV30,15,CAWSPGTALTDTQYF,TGTGCCTGGAGTCCCGGGACAGCACTCACAGATACGCAGTATTTT
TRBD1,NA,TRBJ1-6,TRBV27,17,CASSAFTGDPYNSPLHF,TGTGCCAGCAGTGCTTTCACAGGGGACCCCTATAATTCACCCCTCCACTTT
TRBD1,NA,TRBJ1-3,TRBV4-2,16,CASSPTGTDSGNTIYF,TGTGCCAGCAGCCCGACAGGGACAGACTCTGGAAACACCATATATTTT
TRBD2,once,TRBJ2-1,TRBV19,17,CASSSLRLALGGNEQFF,TGTGCCAGTAGTAGCCTTAGACTAGCCCTGGGGGGAAATGAGCAGTTCTTC
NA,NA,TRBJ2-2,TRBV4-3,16,CASSQEVPADTGELFF,TGCGCCAGCAGCCAAGAAGTTCCGGCGGATACCGGGGAGCTGTTTTTT
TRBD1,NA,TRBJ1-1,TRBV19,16,CATSGTAAPPNTEAFF,TGTGCCACTTCCGGGACAGCCGCACCACCGAACACTGAAGCTTTCTTT
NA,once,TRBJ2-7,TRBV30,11,CAWRGAYEQYF,TGTGCCTGGAGAGGGGCTTACGAGCAGTACTTC
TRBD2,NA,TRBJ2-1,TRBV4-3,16,CASSQDPSGGVNEQFF,TGCGCCAGCAGCCAAGATCCGAGCGGGGGGGTCAATGAGCAGTTCTTC